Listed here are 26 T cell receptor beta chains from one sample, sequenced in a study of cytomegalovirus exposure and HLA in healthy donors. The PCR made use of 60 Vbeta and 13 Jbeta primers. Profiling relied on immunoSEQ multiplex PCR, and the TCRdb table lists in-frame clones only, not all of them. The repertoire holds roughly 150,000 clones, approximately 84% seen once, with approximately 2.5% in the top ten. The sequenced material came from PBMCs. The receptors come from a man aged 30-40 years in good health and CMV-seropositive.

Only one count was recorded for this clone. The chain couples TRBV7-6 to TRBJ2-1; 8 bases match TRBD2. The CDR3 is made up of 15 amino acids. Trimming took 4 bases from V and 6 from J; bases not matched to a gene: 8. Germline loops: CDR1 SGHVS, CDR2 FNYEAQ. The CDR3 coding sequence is TGTGCCAGCAGCTATTCCGGGACTAGACGCAATGAGCAGTTCTTC. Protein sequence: CASSYSGTRRNEQFF.

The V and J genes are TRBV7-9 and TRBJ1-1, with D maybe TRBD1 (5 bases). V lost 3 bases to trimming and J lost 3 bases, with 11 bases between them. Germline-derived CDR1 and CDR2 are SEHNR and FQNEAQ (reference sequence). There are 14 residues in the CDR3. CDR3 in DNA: TGTGCCAGCAGCTTCTCAGGGAGGGACACTGAAGCTTTCTTT. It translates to CASSFSGRDTEAFF.

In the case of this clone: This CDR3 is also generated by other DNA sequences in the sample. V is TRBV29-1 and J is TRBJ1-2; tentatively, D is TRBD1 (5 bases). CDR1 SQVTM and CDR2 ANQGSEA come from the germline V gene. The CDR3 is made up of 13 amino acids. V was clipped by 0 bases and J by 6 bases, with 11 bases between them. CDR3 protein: CSVEDLGQNGYTF. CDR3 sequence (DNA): TGCAGCGTTGAAGATCTGGGGCAAAATGGCTACACCTTC.

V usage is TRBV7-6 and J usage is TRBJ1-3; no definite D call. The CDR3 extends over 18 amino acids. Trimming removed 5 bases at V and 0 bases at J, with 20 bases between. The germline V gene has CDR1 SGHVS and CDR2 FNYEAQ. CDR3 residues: CASSQEYSISHSGNTIYF. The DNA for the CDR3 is TGTGCCAGCAGCCAAGAATACAGTATCTCACACTCTGGAAACACCATATATTTT.

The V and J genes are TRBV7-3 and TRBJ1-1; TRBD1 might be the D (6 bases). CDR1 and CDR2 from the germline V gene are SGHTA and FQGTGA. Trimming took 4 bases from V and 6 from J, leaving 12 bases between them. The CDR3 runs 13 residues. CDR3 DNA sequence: TGTGCCAGCAGCTCTGCAGGGGTCTCTGAAGCTTTCTTT. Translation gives CASSSAGVSEAFF.

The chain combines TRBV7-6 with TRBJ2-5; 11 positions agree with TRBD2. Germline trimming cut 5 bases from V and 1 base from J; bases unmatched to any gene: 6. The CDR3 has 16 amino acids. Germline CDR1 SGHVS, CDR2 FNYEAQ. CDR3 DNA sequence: TGTGCCAGCAGCCTCCGTCTAGCGGGAGGCCAAGAGACCCAGTACTTC. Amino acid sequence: CASSLRLAGGQETQYF.

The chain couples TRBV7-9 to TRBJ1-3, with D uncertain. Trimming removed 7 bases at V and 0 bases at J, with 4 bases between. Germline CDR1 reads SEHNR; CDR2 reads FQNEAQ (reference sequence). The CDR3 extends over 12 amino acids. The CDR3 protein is CASTSSGNTIYF. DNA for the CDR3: TGTGCCAGCACCTCCTCTGGAAACACCATATATTTT.

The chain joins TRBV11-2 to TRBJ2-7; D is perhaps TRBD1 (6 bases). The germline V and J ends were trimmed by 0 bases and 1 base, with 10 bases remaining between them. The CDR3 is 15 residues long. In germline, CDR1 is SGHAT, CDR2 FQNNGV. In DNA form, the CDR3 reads TGTGCCAGCAGCTTAGAACAGGGCAAGTCCTACGAGCAGTACGTC. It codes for CASSLEQGKSYEQYV.

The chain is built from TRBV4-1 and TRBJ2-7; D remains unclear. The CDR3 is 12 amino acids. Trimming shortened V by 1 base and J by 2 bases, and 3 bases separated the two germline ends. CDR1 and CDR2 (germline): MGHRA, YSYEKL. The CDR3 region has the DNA TGCGCCAGCAGCCAAGCTACCTACGAGCAGTACTTC. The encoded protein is CASSQATYEQYF.

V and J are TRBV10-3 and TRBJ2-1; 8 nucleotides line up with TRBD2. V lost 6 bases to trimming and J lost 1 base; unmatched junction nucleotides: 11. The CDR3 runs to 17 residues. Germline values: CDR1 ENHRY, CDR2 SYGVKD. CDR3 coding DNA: TGTGCCATCAGCTCTACTAGCGGTGTAGATTCCTACAATGAGCAGTTCTTC. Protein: CAISSTSGVDSYNEQFF.

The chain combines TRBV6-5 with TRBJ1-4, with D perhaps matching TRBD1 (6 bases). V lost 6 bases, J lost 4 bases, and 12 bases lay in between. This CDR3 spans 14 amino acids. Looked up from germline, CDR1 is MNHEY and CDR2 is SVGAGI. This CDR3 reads CASRGSRGNEKLFF. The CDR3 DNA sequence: TGTGCCAGCAGGGGTAGCAGGGGTAATGAAAAACTGTTTTTT.

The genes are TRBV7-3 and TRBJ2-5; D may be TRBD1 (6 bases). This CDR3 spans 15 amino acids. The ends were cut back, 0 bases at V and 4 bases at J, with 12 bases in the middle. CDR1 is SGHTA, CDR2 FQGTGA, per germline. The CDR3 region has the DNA TGTGCCAGCAGCTTAACTGGGACAAAGGGAGAGACCCAGTACTTC. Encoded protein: CASSLTGTKGETQYF.

CDR3: CARSPLTQGQETQYF. The CDR3, as DNA: TGTGCCAGAAGCCCGCTAACGCAGGGCCAAGAGACCCAGTACTTC. The V call is TRBV5-3, the J call TRBJ2-5, with a weak D call TRBD1 (5 bases). TRBV5-3 falls under the ORF class, with uncertain function. V was clipped by 4 bases and J by 1 base, with 14 bases between them. The CDR3 loop spans 15 amino acids.

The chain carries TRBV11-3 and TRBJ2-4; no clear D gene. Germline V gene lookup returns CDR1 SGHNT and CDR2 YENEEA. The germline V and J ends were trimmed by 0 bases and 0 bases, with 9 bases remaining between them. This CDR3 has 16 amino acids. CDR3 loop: CASSLDTELAKNIQYF. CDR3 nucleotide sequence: TGTGCCAGCAGCTTAGATACAGAATTAGCCAAAAACATTCAGTACTTC.

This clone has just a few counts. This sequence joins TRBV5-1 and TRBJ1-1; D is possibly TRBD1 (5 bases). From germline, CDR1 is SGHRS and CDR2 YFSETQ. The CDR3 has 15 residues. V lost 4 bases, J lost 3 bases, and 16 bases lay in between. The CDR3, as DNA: TGCGCCAGCAGCCCTTACTCGGCGGGGGACACTGAAGCTTTCTTT. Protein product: CASSPYSAGDTEAFF.

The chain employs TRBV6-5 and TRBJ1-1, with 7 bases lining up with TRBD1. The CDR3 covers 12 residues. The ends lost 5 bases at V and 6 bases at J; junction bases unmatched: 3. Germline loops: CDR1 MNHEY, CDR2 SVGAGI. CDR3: CASSSTGAEAFF. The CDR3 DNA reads TGTGCCAGCAGTAGCACAGGGGCTGAAGCTTTCTTT.

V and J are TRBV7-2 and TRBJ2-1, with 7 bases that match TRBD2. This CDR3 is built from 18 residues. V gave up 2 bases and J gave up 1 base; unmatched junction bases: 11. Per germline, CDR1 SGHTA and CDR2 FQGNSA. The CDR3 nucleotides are TGTGCCAGCAGCTTAAACGGAGGTGGCGGGAGATCCTACAATGAGCAGTTCTTC. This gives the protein CASSLNGGGGRSYNEQFF.

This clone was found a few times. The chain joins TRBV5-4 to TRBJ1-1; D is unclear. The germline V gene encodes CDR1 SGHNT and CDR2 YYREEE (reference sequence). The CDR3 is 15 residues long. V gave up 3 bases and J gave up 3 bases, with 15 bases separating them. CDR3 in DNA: TGTGCCAGCAGCTCACCTCCGGGAGCTTACACTGAAGCTTTCTTT. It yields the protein CASSSPPGAYTEAFF. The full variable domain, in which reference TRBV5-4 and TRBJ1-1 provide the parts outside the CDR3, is ETGVTQSPTHLIKTRGQQVTLRCSSQSGHNTVSWYQQALGQGPQFIFQYYREEENGRGNFPPRFSGLQFPNYSSELNVNALELDDSALYLCASSSPPGAYTEAFFGQGTRLTVV.

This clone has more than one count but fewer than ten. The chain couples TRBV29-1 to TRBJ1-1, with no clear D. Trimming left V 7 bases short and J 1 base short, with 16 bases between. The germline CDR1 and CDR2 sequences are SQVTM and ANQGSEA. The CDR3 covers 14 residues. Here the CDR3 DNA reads TGCAGCGCCGGACTACAGACAAGGAACACTGAAGCTTTCTTT. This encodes CSAGLQTRNTEAFF.

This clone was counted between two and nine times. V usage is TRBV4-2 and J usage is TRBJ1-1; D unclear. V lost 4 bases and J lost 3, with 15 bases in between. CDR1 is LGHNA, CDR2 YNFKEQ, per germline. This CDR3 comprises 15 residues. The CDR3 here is CASSLTGRTDTEAFF. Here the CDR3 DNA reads TGTGCCAGCAGCCTGACCGGGAGAACGGACACTGAAGCTTTCTTT.

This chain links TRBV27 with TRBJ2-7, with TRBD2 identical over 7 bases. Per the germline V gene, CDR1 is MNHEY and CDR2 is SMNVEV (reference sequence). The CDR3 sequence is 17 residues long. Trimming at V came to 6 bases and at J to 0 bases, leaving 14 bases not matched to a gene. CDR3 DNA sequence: TGTGCCAGCAGCTCGCATGACGGGAGGCCGAGCTCCTACGAGCAGTACTTC. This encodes CASSSHDGRPSSYEQYF.

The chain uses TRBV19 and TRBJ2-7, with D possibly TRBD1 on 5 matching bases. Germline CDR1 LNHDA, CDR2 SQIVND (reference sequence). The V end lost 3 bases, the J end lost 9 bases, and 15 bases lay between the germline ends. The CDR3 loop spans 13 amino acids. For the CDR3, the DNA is TGTGCCAGTAGTATGCATGAAAGGGGAAGGCAGTACTTC. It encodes CASSMHERGRQYF.

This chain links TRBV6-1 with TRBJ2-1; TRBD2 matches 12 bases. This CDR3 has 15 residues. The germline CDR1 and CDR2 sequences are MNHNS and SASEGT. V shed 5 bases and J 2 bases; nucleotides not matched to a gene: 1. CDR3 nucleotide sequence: TGTGCCAGCAGTAGGACTAGCGGGGCCTACAATGAGCAGTTCTTC. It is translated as CASSRTSGAYNEQFF.

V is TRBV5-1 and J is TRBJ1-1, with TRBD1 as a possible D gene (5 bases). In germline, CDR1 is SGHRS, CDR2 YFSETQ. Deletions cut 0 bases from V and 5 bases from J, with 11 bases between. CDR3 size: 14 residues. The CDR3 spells CASSLGGGWTEAFF. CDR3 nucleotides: TGCGCCAGCAGCTTGGGGGGGGGATGGACTGAAGCTTTCTTT.

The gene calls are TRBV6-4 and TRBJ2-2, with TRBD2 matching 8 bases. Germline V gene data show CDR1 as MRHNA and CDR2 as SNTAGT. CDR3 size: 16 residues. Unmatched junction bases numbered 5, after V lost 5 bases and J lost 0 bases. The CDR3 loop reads CASSTLAGPNTGELFF. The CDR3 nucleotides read TGTGCCAGCAGTACCTTAGCGGGACCGAACACCGGGGAGCTGTTTTTT.

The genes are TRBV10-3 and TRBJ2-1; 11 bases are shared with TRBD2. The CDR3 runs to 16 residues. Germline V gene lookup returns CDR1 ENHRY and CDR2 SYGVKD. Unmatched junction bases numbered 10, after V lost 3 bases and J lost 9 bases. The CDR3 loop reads CAISEIAGGPLSEQFF. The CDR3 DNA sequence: TGTGCCATCAGTGAAATAGCGGGAGGGCCCCTCAGTGAGCAGTTCTTC.